These T cell receptor beta chains were read from a single sample in a study of vaccination and CD4 T cells after COVID-19. No antigen is known for these receptors. TCRdb ran MiXCR on the PCR reads and lists one entry per CDR3 protein. The data contain nearly 15,000 distinct CDR3 sequences, 40% to 60% of them singletons. Sequenced sample: CD4+ T cells from blood, cultured in vitro. The receptors stem from a human donor who had recovered from COVID-19. The CDR3 runs from the conserved cysteine through the conserved F or W. Each record gives: clone size, J gene, V gene, D gene, CDR3 DNA, CDR3 protein. The D gene is left open where the match is weak. Only some rows state a clone size, as once, few, many or a class for expanded clones.

once | TRBJ1-1 | TRBV10-1 | TRBD1 | TGCGCCAGCGGAAGGACAGGGAGCGGCGCTTTCTTT | CASGRTGSGAFF
- | TRBJ1-2 | TRBV18 | - | TGTGCCAGCTCACCAAGTCAGGGGCAAGCCTATGGCTACACCTTC | CASSPSQGQAYGYTF
- | TRBJ1-5 | TRBV20-1 | TRBD1 | TGCAGTGCCACAAAACTCCCGGGACAGGGTCCCGATCAGCCCCAGCATTTT | CSATKLPGQGPDQPQHF
few | TRBJ2-7 | TRBV6-1 | - | TGTGCCAGCAGTCACCGGGGGACAGTTTACGAGCAGTACTTC | CASSHRGTVYEQYF
- | TRBJ2-1 | TRBV6-1 | - | TGTGCCAGCAGTGAAAGGTATAACAATGAGCAGTTCTTC | CASSERYNNEQFF
few | TRBJ2-6 | TRBV6-2/TRBV6-3 | TRBD1 | TGTGCCAGCAGCTCCGGGACAGGCAACTCTGGGGCCAACGTCCTGACTTTC | CASSSGTGNSGANVLTF
few | TRBJ2-7 | TRBV10-3 | - | TGTGCCATCAGTGAGTCGGGAGGTGGCGAGCAGTACTTC | CAISESGGGEQYF
- | TRBJ1-2 | TRBV14 | TRBD1 | TGTGCCAGCAGCCCCGGGACAGGGAGAGTCTATGGCTACACCTTC | CASSPGTGRVYGYTF
few | TRBJ1-1 | TRBV7-2 | - | TGTGCCAGCAGCTTAATGGGGGCCATGAACACTGAAGCTTTCTTT | CASSLMGAMNTEAFF
- | TRBJ2-7 | TRBV11-2 | - | TGTGCCAGCAGCTTAGGATTGACAGCTGGCAGGGCCTCTCCCTACGAGCAGTACTTC | CASSLGLTAGRASPYEQYF
- | TRBJ2-3 | TRBV10-3 | - | TGTGCCATCAGTGACGGCTCTAGGGCAGATACGCAGTATTTT | CAISDGSRADTQYF
- | TRBJ2-7 | TRBV10-3 | TRBD2 | TGTGCCATCAGTGAGGGGACTAGCGGGACTAAGCAGTACTTC | CAISEGTSGTKQYF
- | TRBJ2-6 | TRBV20-1 | - | TGCAGTGCTAGAGATATACGGCAGGGGGGGGTCTCTGGGGCCAACGTCCTGACTTTC | CSARDIRQGGVSGANVLTF
few | TRBJ2-3 | TRBV6-2/TRBV6-3 | - | TGTGCCATCAGCGCGCGACTAGATACGCAGTATTTT | CAISARLDTQYF
once | TRBJ1-1 | TRBV7-2 | - | TGTGCCAGCAGCTTAGCACTGAACACTGAAGCTTTCTTT | CASSLALNTEAFF
- | TRBJ1-2 | TRBV20-1 | TRBD1 | TGCAGTGCTCGCCGGACAGGCGATTGGGGCTATGGCTACACCTTC | CSARRTGDWGYGYTF
few | TRBJ2-1 | TRBV6-2/TRBV6-3 | TRBD1 | TGTGCCAGCAGACACGCAGGGGGCGAGCAGTTCTTC | CASRHAGGEQFF
few | TRBJ2-1 | TRBV27 | TRBD2 | TGTGCCAGCAGTTGGGGGTGGGGCGGGGAGGGAAATGAGCAGTTCTTC | CASSWGWGGEGNEQFF
- | TRBJ1-6 | TRBV28 | - | TGTGCCAGCAGCCGGGAATCCTCCTATAATTCACCCCTCCACTTT | CASSRESSYNSPLHF
- | TRBJ2-7 | TRBV2 | TRBD1 | TGTGCCAGCAGGGGGGACAGGGAAGAGCAGTACTTC | CASRGDREEQYF
- | TRBJ2-7 | TRBV7-3 | - | TGTGCCAGCAGCTTAACGGGGCGGGAGCAGTACTTC | CASSLTGREQYF
- | TRBJ2-2 | TRBV19 | - | TGTGCCAGTCATCTAGGGGCGGGCACCGGGGAGCTGTTTTTT | CASHLGAGTGELFF
- | TRBJ1-1 | TRBV6-1 | - | TGTGCCAGCAGTGTAACTGCGAGCATGAACACTGAAGCTTTCTTT | CASSVTASMNTEAFF
- | TRBJ1-5 | TRBV19 | TRBD1 | TGTGCCAGTAGTATAGTCTGGACAGGGAATCAGCCCCAGCATTTT | CASSIVWTGNQPQHF
few | TRBJ1-2 | TRBV10-3 | TRBD1 | TGTGCCATCAGTGCGGAATCGACAGGGGGCGTGTATGGCTACACCTTC | CAISAESTGGVYGYTF
- | TRBJ2-3 | TRBV5-1 | - | TGCGCCAGCAGCTCTGCTATTTCGGGGTTTGGGACAGATACGCAGTATTTT | CASSSAISGFGTDTQYF
- | TRBJ1-4 | TRBV4-2 | - | TGTGCCAGCAGCCAAGGGAAGGCTAATGAAAAACTGTTTTTT | CASSQGKANEKLFF
- | TRBJ2-1 | TRBV7-9 | - | TGTGCCAGCAGCCCGGGGTCCCACAACAATGAGCAGTTCTTC | CASSPGSHNNEQFF
few | TRBJ1-5 | TRBV20-1 | - | TGCAGTGCTATCGGAGGGAGCAATCAGCCCCAGCATTTT | CSAIGGSNQPQHF
few | TRBJ2-2 | TRBV24-1 | - | TGTGCCACCAGAGAAACGAACACCGGGGAGCTGTTTTTT | CATRETNTGELFF